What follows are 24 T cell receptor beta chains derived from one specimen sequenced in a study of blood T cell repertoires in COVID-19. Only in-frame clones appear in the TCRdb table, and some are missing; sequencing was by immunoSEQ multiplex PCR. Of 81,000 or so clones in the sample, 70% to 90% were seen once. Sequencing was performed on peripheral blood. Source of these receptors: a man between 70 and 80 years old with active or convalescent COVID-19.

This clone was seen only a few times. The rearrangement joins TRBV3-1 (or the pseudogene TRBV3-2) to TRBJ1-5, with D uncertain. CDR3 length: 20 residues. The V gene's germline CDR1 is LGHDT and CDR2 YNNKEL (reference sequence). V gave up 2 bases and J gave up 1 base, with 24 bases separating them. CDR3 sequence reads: CASSQLRAAGSRSSNQPQHF. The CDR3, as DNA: TGTGCCAGCAGCCAACTTAGGGCAGCGGGTAGCCGATCCAGCAATCAGCCCCAGCATTTT.

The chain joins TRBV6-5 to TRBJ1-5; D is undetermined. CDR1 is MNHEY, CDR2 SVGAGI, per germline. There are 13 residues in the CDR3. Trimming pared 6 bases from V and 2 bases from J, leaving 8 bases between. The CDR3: CASRWRGNQPQHF. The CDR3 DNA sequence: TGTGCCAGCAGATGGAGGGGCAATCAGCCCCAGCATTTT.

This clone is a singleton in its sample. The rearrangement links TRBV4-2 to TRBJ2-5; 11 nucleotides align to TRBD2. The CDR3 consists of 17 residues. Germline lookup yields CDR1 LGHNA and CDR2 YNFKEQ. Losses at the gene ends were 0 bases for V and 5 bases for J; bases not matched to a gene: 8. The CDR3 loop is CASSQDPTSGVGETQYF. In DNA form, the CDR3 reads TGTGCCAGCAGCCAAGACCCGACTAGCGGGGTAGGCGAGACCCAGTACTTC.

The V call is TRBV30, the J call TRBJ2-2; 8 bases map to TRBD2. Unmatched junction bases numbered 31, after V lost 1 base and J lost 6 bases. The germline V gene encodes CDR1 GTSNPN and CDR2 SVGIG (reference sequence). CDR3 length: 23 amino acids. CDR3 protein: CAWSAARTFGSGTRRVFAGELFF. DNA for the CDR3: TGTGCCTGGAGTGCCGCACGCACATTCGGTTCCGGGACTAGACGAGTTTTCGCCGGGGAGCTGTTTTTT.

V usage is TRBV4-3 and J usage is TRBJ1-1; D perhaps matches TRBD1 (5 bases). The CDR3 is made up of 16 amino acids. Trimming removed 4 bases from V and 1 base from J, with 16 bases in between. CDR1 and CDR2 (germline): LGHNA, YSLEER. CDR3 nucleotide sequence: TGCGCCAGCAGCCGAACCGGGACTAACCCGAACACTGAAGCTTTCTTT. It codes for CASSRTGTNPNTEAFF.

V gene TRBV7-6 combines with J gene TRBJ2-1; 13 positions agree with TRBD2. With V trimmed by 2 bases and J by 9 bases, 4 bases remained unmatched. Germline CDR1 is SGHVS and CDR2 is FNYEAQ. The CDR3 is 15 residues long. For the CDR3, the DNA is TGTGCCAGCAGCTTAACTAGCGGGGGGGCAGTTGAGCAGTTCTTC. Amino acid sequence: CASSLTSGGAVEQFF.

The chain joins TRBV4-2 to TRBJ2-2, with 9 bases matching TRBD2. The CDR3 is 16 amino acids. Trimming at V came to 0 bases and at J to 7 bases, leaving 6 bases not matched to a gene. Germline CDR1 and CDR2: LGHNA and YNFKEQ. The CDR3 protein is CASSQEGGGAVGELFF. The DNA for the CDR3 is TGTGCCAGCAGCCAAGAAGGCGGGGGGGCGGTCGGGGAGCTGTTTTTT.

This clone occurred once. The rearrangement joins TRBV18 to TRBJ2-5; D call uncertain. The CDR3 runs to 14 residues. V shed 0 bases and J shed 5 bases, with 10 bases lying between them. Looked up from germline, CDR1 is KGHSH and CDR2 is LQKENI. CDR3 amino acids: CASSPPVGPETQYF. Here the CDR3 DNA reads TGTGCCAGCTCACCACCGGTCGGTCCGGAGACCCAGTACTTC.

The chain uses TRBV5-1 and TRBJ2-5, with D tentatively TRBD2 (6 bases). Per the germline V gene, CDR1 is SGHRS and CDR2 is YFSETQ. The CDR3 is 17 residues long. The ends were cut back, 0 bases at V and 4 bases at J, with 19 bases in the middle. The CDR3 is CASSLVGSAGGAETQYF. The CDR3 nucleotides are TGCGCCAGCAGCTTGGTGGGGTCCGCTGGAGGGGCAGAGACCCAGTACTTC.

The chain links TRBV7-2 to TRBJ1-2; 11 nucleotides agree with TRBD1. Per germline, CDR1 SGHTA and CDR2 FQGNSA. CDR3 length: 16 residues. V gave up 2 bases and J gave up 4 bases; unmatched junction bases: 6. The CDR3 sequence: CASSLPGQGATYGYTF. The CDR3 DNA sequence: TGTGCCAGCAGCTTACCTGGACAGGGGGCTACCTATGGCTACACCTTC.

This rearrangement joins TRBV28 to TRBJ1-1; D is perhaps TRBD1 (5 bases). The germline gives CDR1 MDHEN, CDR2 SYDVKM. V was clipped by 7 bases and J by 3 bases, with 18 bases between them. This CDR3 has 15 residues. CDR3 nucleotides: TGTGCCAGCAATAATCAGGGTTCAGGTGACACTGAAGCTTTCTTT. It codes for CASNNQGSGDTEAFF.

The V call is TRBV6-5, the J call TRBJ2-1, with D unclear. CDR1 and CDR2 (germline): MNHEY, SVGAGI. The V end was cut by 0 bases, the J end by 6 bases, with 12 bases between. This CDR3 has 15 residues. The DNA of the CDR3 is TGTGCCAGCAGTTACTCGACCGGCACAGCCAATGAGCAGTTCTTC. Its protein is CASSYSTGTANEQFF.

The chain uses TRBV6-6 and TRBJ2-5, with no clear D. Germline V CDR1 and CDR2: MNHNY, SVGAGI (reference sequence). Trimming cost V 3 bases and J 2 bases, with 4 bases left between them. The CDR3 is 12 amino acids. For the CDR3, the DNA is TGTGCCAGCAGTTATCCGCAAGAGACCCAGTACTTC. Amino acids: CASSYPQETQYF.

The CDR3 region has the DNA TGCAGCGTTGCTCCTTATTCGAGTGAAAAACTGTTTTTT. Residues: CSVAPYSSEKLFF. This chain joins TRBV29-1 and TRBJ1-4, with D unclear. V dropped 4 bases and J dropped 7 bases, with 13 bases sitting between them. This CDR3 region has 13 residues. Germline CDR1 reads SQVTM; CDR2 reads ANQGSEA.

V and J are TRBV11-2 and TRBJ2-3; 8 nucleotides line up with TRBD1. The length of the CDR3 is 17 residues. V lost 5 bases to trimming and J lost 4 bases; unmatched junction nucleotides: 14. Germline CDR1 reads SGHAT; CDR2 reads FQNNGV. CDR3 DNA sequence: TGTGCCAGCAGCAAACTCAGGGGGCTCTTGTCCCCAGATACGCAGTATTTT. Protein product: CASSKLRGLLSPDTQYF.

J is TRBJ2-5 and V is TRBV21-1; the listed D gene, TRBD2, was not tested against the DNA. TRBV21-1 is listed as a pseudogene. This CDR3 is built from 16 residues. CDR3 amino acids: CASSVLAGGDQETQYF. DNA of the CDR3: TGTGCCAGCAGCGTGCTAGCGGGGGGGGACCAAGAGACCCAGTACTTC.

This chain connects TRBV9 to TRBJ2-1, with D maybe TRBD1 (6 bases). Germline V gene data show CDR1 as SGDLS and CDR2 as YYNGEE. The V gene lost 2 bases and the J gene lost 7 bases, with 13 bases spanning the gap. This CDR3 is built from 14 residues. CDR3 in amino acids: CASSVGQGWNEQFF. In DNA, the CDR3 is TGTGCCAGCAGCGTGGGTCAGGGGTGGAATGAGCAGTTCTTC.

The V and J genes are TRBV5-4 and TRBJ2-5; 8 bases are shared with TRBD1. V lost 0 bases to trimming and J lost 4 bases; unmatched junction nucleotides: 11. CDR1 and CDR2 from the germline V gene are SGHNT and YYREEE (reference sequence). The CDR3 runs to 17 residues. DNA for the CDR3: TGTGCCAGCAGCTTGGTGAGAGGACAGGGTTTAGGAGAGACCCAGTACTTC. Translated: CASSLVRGQGLGETQYF.

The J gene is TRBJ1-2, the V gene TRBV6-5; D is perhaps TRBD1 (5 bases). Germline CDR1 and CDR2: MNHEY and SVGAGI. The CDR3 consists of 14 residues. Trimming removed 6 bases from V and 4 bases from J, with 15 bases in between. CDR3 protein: CASSSRVGGYGYTF. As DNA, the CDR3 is TGTGCCAGCAGCTCCAGGGTGGGCGGCTATGGCTACACCTTC.

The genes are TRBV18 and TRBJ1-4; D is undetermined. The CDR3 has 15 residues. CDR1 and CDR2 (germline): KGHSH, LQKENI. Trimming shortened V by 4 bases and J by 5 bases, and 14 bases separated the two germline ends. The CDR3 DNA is TGTGCCAGCTCACGGGAGGCCGGGAGCAATGAAAAACTGTTTTTT. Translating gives CASSREAGSNEKLFF.

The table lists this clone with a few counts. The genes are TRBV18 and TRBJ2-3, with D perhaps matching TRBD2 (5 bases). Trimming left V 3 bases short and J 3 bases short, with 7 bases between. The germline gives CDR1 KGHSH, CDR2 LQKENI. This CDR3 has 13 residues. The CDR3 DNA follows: TGTGCCAGCTCACCTGGACTGACAGATACGCAGTATTTT. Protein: CASSPGLTDTQYF.

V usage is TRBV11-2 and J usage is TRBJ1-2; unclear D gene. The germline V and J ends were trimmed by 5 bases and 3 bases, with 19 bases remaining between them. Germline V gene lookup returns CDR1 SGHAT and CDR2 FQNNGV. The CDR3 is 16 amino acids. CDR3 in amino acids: CASSPAGVPRDYGYTF. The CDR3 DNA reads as TGTGCCAGCAGCCCCGCCGGGGTGCCACGAGACTATGGCTACACCTTC.

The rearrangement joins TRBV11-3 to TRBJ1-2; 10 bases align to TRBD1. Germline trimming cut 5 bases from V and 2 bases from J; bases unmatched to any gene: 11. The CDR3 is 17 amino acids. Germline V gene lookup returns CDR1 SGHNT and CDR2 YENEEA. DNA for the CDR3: TGTGCCAGCAGCCCCCGGTTCGGACAGGGGGGAAACTATGGCTACACCTTC. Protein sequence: CASSPRFGQGGNYGYTF. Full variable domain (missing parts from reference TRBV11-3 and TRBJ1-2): EAGVVQSPRYKIIEKKQPVAFWCNPISGHNTLYWYLQNLGQGPELLIRYENEEAVDDSQLPKDRFSAERLKGVDSTLKIQPAELGDSAVYLCASSPRFGQGGNYGYTFGSGTRLTVV.

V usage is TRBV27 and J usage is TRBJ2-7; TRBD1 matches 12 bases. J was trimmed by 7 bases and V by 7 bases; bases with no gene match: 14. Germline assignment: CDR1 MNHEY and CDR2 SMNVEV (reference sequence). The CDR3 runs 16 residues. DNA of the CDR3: TGTGCCAGCAAAAAAGGCGCGGGACAGGGGGCGCCTGAGCAGTACTTC. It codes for CASKKGAGQGAPEQYF.